This TCR beta chain was captured by sequencing in a study of shared clonotypes between healthy human individuals. Clones were read by immunoSEQ multiplex PCR, and TCRdb kept only the in-frame ones, dropping some. This table has 150,000 to 200,000 clones, 90% to 95% appearing once. In the case of this clone: The target antigen is unknown.

Study outcomes and limitations: Naive CD4 clonotypes were shared across a few donors at 4.5% to 6%. Inspection by rarefaction showed sorted-subset sequencing to be incomplete despite large depth.

V lost 7 bases, J lost 1 base, and 4 bases stayed unmatched. CDR1 is MDHEN and CDR2 is SYDVKM in the germline V gene. The CDR3 spans 14 residues. Adult donors, all healthy and HIV-negative, had no recent acute infections or vaccinations. Donors were Caucasian adults residing in Nashville, Tennessee, USA. This clonotype was sampled from a woman aged 25-40 years in good health. What was sequenced was naive CD4+ T cells sorted from blood. Subset denoted: CD45RA+ positively selected. The chain has TRBV28 and TRBJ2-4; 7 positions agree with TRBD2. This chain's CDR3 is CASTAGDAKNIQYF. CDR3 DNA: TGTGCCAGCACCGCGGGGGATGCCAAAAACATTCAGTACTTC.